Shown below are 9 T cell receptor beta chains from a single sample sequenced in a study of T cell repertoires in cytomegalovirus infection (dated by TCRdb to between 2017 and 2020). Reading the label with the study, this specimen's treatment or condition is: in vitro stimulation with specific CMV peptide epitopes to enrich CMV-specific T cells. The data were produced on an Illumina HiSeq 1500. TCRdb reran the public reads through fastp at Q25 and MiXCR, keeping productive beta chains. Rows with a matching CDR3 protein are joined into one entry that keeps the most common DNA and genes. The sample table lists about 890,000 distinct CDR3 sequences, more than 25% of them with a count of one. Around 15% of the sample rests with the top ten. These TCRs are of unknown antigen specificity. This material consisted of cultured CD8+ T cells from PBMCs, taken from culture after CMV antigen stimulation. All receptors come from a human donor in good health (CMV status not recorded). Some clones in this sample may be carry-over from other donors' samples.

This rearrangement joins TRBV9 to TRBJ1-2, with D possibly being TRBD1 (6 bases). V was clipped by 0 bases and J by 6 bases, with 18 bases between them. Per the germline V gene, CDR1 is SGDLS and CDR2 is YYNGEE. This CDR3 contains 16 residues. The CDR3: CASSVAKDSPIDGYTF. The CDR3 DNA reads as TGTGCCAGCAGCGTAGCTAAGGACAGCCCTATAGATGGCTACACCTTC.

V is TRBV2 and J is TRBJ2-5; 8 bases are a match to TRBD2. CDR3 length: 15 residues. V was pared by 7 bases and J by 2 bases, with 9 bases of the junction left unmatched. Germline CDR1 reads SNHLY; CDR2 reads FYNNEI. The CDR3 region has the DNA TGTGCCAGCACAAAAGCGGGGGAGATACAAGAGACCCAGTACTTC. Its protein is CASTKAGEIQETQYF.

This clonotype was seen repeatedly, ten times or more. The gene calls are TRBV20-1 and TRBJ1-3; 9 bases align to TRBD1. CDR1 is DFQATT and CDR2 is SNEGSKA in the germline V gene (reference sequence). This CDR3 has 14 residues. The J segment lost 4 bases and the V segment lost 5 bases, leaving 6 bases of the junction unmatched. CDR3 coding DNA: TGCAGTGCTCCGGGACAGGGAGAGGGAAACACCATATATTTT. The encoded protein is CSAPGQGEGNTIYF.

V usage is TRBV3-1 and J usage is TRBJ2-4; TRBD1 aligns across 9 bases. Germline CDR1 and CDR2: LGHDT and YNNKEL (reference sequence). The CDR3 spans 17 residues. Unmatched junction bases numbered 9, after V lost 3 bases and J lost 3 bases. DNA of the CDR3: TGTGCCAGCAGCCATCGGCACCCGGGACAGGGCAAAAACATTCAGTACTTC. It codes for CASSHRHPGQGKNIQYF. The full variable domain, with the rest looked up from reference TRBV3-1 and TRBJ2-4, is DTAVSQTPKYLVTQMGNDKSIKCEQNLGHDTMYWYKQDSKKFLKIMFSYNNKELIINETVPNRFSPKSPDKAHLNLHINSLELGDSAVYFCASSHRHPGQGKNIQYFGAGTRLSVL.

This clonotype was seen more than once but under ten times. This sequence joins TRBV6-2 or TRBV6-3 and TRBJ2-1; no clear D. The germline V gene has CDR1 MNHEY and CDR2 SVGEGT. This CDR3 is built from 12 residues. Trimming shortened V by 2 bases and J by 9 bases, and 8 bases separated the two germline ends. Here the CDR3 reads CASSYGVGEQFF. Here the CDR3 DNA reads TGTGCCAGCAGTTACGGGGTAGGTGAGCAGTTCTTC.

The chain employs TRBV7-9 and TRBJ2-1; D tentatively reads TRBD1 or TRBD2 (5 bases each). The CDR3 totals 14 residues. Germline CDR1 reads SEHNR; CDR2 reads FQNEAQ (reference sequence). V dropped 6 bases and J dropped 5 bases, with 14 bases sitting between them. The CDR3 bases are TGTGCCAGCAGGCACCGGGACGGCGACAATGAGCAGTTCTTC. Its translation is CASRHRDGDNEQFF.

Concerning this clonotype: This may be a read error, as it is one base from a much larger clone. The gene calls are TRBV7-2 and TRBJ2-5, with TRBD2 matching 10 bases. J lost 5 bases, V lost 5 bases, and 11 bases had no gene match. This CDR3 region has 16 residues. Germline V CDR1 and CDR2: SGHTA, FQGNSA. The CDR3 DNA reads TGTGCCAGCAGCGTAGAGACAGCGGGGGGGAGTGAGACCCAGTACTTC. Amino acid sequence: CASSVETAGGSETQYF.

This rearrangement joins TRBV15 to TRBJ2-2; 12 bases line up with TRBD1. CDR1 is LNHNV, CDR2 YYDKDF, per germline (reference sequence). V lost 5 bases to trimming and J lost 6 bases; unmatched junction nucleotides: 10. The CDR3 runs to 17 residues. CDR3 in DNA: TGTGCCACCAGCGACCAAGCCGGGACAGGGGGCCCCGGGGAGCTGTTTTTT. Its translation: CATSDQAGTGGPGELFF.

This chain joins TRBV4-1 and TRBJ1-1, with a possible D match to TRBD1 (5 bases). Germline CDR1 MGHRA, CDR2 YSYEKL. CDR3 length: 14 amino acids. With 1 base removed from V and 3 bases from J, the gap between germline ends came to 9 bases. CDR3 sequence: CASSQAGGYTEAFF. CDR3 nucleotides: TGCGCCAGCAGCCAAGCTGGGGGGTACACTGAAGCTTTCTTT.